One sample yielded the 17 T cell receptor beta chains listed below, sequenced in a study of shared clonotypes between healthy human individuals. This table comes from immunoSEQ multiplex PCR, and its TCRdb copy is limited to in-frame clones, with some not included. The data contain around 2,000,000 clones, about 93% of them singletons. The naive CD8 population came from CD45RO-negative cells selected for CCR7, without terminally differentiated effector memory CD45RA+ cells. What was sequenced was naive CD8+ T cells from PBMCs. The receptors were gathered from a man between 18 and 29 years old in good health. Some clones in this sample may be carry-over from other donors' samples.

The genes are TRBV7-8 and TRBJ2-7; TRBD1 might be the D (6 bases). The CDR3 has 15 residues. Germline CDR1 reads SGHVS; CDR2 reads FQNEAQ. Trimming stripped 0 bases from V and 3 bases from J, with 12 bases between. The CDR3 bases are TGTGCCAGCAGCTTAGCCCGAGGGGGTTACTACGAGCAGTACTTC. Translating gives CASSLARGGYYEQYF.

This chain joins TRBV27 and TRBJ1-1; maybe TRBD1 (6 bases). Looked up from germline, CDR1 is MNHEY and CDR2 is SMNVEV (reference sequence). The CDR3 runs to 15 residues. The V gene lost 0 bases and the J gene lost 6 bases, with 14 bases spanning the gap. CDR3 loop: CASSLSGRGGAEAFF. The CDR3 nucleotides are TGTGCCAGCAGTTTATCGGGCAGGGGAGGGGCTGAAGCTTTCTTT.

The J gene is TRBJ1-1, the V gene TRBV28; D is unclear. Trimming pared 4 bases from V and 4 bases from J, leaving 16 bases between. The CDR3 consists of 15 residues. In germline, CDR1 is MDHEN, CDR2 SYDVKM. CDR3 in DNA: TGTGCCAGCAGTTCCAGACTCGGGTTGGCCACTGAAGCTTTCTTT. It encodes CASSSRLGLATEAFF. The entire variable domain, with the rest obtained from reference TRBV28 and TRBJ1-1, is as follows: DVKVTQSSRYLVKRTGEKVFLECVQDMDHENMFWYRQDPGLGLRLIYFSYDVKMKEKGDIPEGYSVSREKKERFSLILESASTNQTSMYLCASSSRLGLATEAFFGQGTRLTVV.

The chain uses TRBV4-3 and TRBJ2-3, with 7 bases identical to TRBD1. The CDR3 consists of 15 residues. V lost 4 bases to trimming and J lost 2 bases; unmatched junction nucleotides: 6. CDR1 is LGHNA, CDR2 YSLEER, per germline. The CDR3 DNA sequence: TGCGCCAGCAGCCCCCTGACAGGGACCACAGATACGCAGTATTTT. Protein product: CASSPLTGTTDTQYF.

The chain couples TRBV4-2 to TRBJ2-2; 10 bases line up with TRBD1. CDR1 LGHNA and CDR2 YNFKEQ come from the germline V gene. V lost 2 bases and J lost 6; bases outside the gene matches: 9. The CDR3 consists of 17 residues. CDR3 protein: CASSQNIYGQGAGELFF. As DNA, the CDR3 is TGTGCCAGCAGCCAAAATATTTACGGACAGGGGGCCGGGGAGCTGTTTTTT.

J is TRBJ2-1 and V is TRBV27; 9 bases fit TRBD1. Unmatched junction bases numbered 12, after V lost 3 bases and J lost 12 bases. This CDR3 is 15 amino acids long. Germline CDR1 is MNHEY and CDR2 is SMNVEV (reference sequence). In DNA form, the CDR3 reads TGTGCCAGCAGTTTGGGGACAGGGCCCTACAGGGTGCAGTTCTTC. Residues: CASSLGTGPYRVQFF.

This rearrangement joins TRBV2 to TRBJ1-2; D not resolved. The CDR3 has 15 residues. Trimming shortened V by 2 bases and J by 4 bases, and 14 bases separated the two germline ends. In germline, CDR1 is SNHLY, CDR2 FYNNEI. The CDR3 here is CASSERSWIFYGYTF. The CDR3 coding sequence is TGTGCCAGCAGTGAAAGATCCTGGATTTTCTATGGCTACACCTTC.

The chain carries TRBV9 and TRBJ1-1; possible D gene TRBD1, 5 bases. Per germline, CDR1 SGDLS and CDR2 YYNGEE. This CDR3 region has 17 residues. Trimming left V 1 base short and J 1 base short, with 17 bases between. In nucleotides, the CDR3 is TGTGCCAGCAGCGTATCGGGCAGGGTGAATCAGAACACTGAAGCTTTCTTT. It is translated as CASSVSGRVNQNTEAFF. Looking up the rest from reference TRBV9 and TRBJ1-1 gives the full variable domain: DSGVTQTPKHLITATGQRVTLRCSPRSGDLSVYWYQQSLDQGLQFLIQYYNGEERAKGNILERFSAQQFPDLHSELNLSSLELGDSALYFCASSVSGRVNQNTEAFFGQGTRLTVV.

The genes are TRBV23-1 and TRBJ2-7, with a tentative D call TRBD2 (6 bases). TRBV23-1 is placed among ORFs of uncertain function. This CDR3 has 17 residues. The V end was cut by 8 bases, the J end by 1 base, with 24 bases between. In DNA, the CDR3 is TGCGCCAGCTACACCCCCGGGAGTATAGGCGGATCCTACGAGCAGTACTTC. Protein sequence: CASYTPGSIGGSYEQYF.

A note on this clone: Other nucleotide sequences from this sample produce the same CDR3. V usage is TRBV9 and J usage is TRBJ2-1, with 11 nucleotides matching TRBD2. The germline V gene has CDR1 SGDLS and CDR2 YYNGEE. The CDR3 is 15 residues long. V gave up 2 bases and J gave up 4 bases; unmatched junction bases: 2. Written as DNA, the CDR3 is TGTGCCAGCAGCGTGGGACTAGCGGAATACAATGAGCAGTTCTTC. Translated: CASSVGLAEYNEQFF. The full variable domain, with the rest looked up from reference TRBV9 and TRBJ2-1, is DSGVTQTPKHLITATGQRVTLRCSPRSGDLSVYWYQQSLDQGLQFLIQYYNGEERAKGNILERFSAQQFPDLHSELNLSSLELGDSALYFCASSVGLAEYNEQFFGPGTRLTVL.

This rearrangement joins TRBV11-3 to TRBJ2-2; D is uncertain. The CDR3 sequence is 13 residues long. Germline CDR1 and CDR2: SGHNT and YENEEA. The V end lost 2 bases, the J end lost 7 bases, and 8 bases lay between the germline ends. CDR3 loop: CASSLPGVGELFF. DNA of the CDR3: TGTGCCAGCAGCTTACCCGGTGTCGGGGAGCTGTTTTTT.

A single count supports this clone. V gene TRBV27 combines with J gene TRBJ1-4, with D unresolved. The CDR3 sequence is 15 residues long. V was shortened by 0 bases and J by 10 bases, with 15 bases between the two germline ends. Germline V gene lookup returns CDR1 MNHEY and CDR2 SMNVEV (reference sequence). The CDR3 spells CASSLSGPRPPKLFF. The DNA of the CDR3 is TGTGCCAGCAGTTTATCCGGTCCTCGACCCCCAAAACTGTTTTTT.

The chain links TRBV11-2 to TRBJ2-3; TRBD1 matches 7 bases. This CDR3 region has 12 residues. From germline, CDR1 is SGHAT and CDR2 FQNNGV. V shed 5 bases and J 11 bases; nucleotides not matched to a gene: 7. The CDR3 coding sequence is TGTGCCAGCAGCCCTGACCAGGGGGAGCAGTATTTT. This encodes CASSPDQGEQYF.

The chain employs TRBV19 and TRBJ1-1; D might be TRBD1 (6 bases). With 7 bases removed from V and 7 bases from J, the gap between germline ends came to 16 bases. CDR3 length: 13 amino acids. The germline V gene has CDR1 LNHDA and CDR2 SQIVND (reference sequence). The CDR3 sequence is CASKMRDIHEAFF. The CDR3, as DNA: TGTGCCAGTAAAATGAGGGACATCCATGAAGCTTTCTTT. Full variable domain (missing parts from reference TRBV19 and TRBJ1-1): DGGITQSPKYLFRKEGQNVTLSCEQNLNHDAMYWYRQDPGQGLRLIYYSQIVNDFQKGDIAEGYSVSREKKESFPLTVTSAQKNPTAFYLCASKMRDIHEAFFGQGTRLTVV.

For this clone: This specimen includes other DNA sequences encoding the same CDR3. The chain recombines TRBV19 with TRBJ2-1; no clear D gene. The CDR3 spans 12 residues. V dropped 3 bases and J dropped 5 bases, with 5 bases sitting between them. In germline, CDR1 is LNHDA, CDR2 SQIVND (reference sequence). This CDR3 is CASSIANNEQFF. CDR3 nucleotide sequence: TGTGCCAGTAGTATTGCGAACAATGAGCAGTTCTTC.

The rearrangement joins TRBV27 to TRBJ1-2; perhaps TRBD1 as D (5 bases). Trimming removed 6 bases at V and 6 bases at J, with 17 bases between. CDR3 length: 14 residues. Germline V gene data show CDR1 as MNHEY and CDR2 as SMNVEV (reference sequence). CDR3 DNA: TGTGCCAGCAGCCGTGACAGAGCCAGGGATGGCTACACCTTC. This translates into CASSRDRARDGYTF.

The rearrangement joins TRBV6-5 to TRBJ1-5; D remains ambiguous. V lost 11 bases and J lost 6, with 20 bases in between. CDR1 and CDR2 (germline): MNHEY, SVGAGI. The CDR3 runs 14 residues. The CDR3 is CARYVFRVGQPQHF. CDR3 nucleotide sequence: TGTGCCCGCTACGTGTTCCGGGTGGGTCAGCCCCAGCATTTT.